One and the same sample provided the 10 T cell receptor beta chains below, sequenced in a study of identical twins. MiXCR, applied by TCRdb to the 5' RACE reads, yields one record per CDR3 protein. The data hold about 490,000 distinct CDR3 sequences, with over 12% observed a single time. In addition, the sample was reused for a study of yellow fever vaccine responses in identical twins.

Sequenced input: CD4+ T cells sorted from blood. The source is a young woman in good health.

The chain carries TRBV5-4 and TRBJ2-2; 8 bases map to TRBD1. Germline V gene lookup returns CDR1 SGHNT and CDR2 YYREEE (reference sequence). The CDR3 has 16 residues. V lost 0 bases to trimming and J lost 4 bases; unmatched junction nucleotides: 5. The DNA for the CDR3 is TGTGCCAGCAGCTTGGCCAGGACAGGGTTCACCGGGGAGCTGTTTTTT. This translates into CASSLARTGFTGELFF.

This clonotype appeared a few times. The chain is built from TRBV6-5 and TRBJ1-2, with D perhaps matching TRBD1 (6 bases). The germline V gene has CDR1 MNHEY and CDR2 SVGAGI. V shed 6 bases and J shed 5 bases, with 10 bases lying between them. There are 12 residues in the CDR3. Here the CDR3 reads CASRKDSYGYTF. Written as DNA, the CDR3 is TGTGCCAGCAGAAAGGACAGTTATGGCTACACCTTC.

The chain recombines TRBV7-9 with TRBJ2-3, with D possibly TRBD2 on 7 matching bases. Germline V gene sequence: CDR1 SEHNR, CDR2 FQNEAQ (reference sequence). The CDR3 is 15 amino acids. The V end lost 9 bases, the J end lost 2 bases, and 18 bases lay between the germline ends. The CDR3 sequence: CARGEGGPPTDTQYF. Here the CDR3 DNA reads TGTGCCAGGGGTGAGGGGGGGCCCCCCACAGATACGCAGTATTTT.

The genes are TRBV7-2 and TRBJ2-1, with 7 bases lining up with TRBD2. Germline CDR1 is SGHTA and CDR2 is FQGNSA. Unmatched junction bases numbered 7, after V lost 3 bases and J lost 2 bases. This CDR3 has 16 amino acids. The CDR3 coding sequence is TGTGCCAGCAGCTTGGGGGGGAGGGGAACCTACAATGAGCAGTTCTTC. This codes for CASSLGGRGTYNEQFF.

This clonotype appeared a few times. This rearrangement joins TRBV20-1 to TRBJ2-5; no reliable D call. The CDR3 runs to 13 residues. V was trimmed by 5 bases and J by 4 bases, leaving 14 bases between them. Germline-derived CDR1 and CDR2 are DFQATT and SNEGSKA (reference sequence). DNA of the CDR3: TGCAGTGCTCGGTCTGTCCAAGGAGAGACCCAGTACTTC. Its protein product is CSARSVQGETQYF.

This clonotype was seen a handful of times. The J gene is TRBJ2-2, the V gene TRBV5-1; D remains unclear. CDR1 SGHRS and CDR2 YFSETQ come from the germline V gene. Between the trimmed V and J ends, which lost 0 bases and 4 bases, there was a span of 13 bases. This CDR3 has 16 amino acids. The DNA of the CDR3 is TGCGCCAGCAGCTTGGGGCCCGGGTGGGCCACCGGGGAGCTGTTTTTT. Its protein is CASSLGPGWATGELFF.

In its sample, this clonotype was seen a few times. DNA for the CDR3: TGTGCCAGCAGCTTAGTGGCGACTAGCACCTACGAGCAGTACTTC. The encoded protein is CASSLVATSTYEQYF. The chain couples TRBV7-6 to TRBJ2-7; TRBD2 aligns across 7 bases. Trimming cost V 1 base and J 2 bases; bases outside gene matches: 5. CDR1 SGHVS and CDR2 FNYEAQ come from the germline V gene. CDR3 size: 15 residues.

This clonotype has only a few counts. The gene calls are TRBV29-1 and TRBJ1-2; no clear D gene. Germline assignment: CDR1 SQVTM and CDR2 ANQGSEA. CDR3 length: 15 amino acids. Trimming shortened V by 1 base and J by 3 bases, and 15 bases separated the two germline ends. The CDR3 loop is CSVEGWVLPYYGYTF. CDR3 bases: TGCAGCGTTGAAGGCTGGGTCCTTCCCTACTATGGCTACACCTTC.

This clonotype has a handful of counts. The CDR3 is CASSQSVRWVLLDDNEQFF. CDR3 nucleotide sequence: TGTGCCAGCAGCCAATCGGTTAGGTGGGTTTTACTAGACGACAATGAGCAGTTCTTC. The V call is TRBV3-1, the J call TRBJ2-1; a possible D gene is TRBD2 (5 bases). The length of the CDR3 is 19 residues. Germline values: CDR1 LGHDT, CDR2 YNNKEL (reference sequence). V shed 2 bases and J shed 5 bases, with 25 bases lying between them.

This sequence joins TRBV2 and TRBJ1-5; TRBD1 is a possible D gene (5 bases). This CDR3 has 13 residues. The germline V gene encodes CDR1 SNHLY and CDR2 FYNNEI. V was clipped by 4 bases and J by 5 bases, with 9 bases between them. CDR3 sequence (DNA): TGTGCCAGCAGTGTGGGGCGGGATCAGCCCCAGCATTTT. Residues: CASSVGRDQPQHF.